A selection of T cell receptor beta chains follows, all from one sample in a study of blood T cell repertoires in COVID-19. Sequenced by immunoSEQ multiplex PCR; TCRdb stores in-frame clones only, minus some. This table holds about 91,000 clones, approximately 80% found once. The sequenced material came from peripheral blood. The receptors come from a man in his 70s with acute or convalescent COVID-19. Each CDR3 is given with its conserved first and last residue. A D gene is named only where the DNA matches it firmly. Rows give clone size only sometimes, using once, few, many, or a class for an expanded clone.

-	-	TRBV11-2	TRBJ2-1	CASTLGQEQFF	TGTGCCAGCACCCTGGGACAAGAGCAGTTCTTC
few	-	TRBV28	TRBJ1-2	CASSSNMAYGYTF	TGTGCCAGCAGTTCAAATATGGCCTATGGCTACACCTTC
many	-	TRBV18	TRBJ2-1	CASSPARDREQFF	TGTGCCAGCTCACCCGCTCGAGACAGAGAGCAGTTCTTC
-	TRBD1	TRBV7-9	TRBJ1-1	CAGSTGDTEAFF	TGTGCCGGATCGACAGGGGACACTGAAGCTTTCTTT
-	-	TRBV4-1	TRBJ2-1	CASSQDVGRVYSSGSDEQFF	TGCGCCAGCAGCCAAGATGTGGGCAGGGTATACTCCAGTGGTAGTGATGAGCAGTTCTTC
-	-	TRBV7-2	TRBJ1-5	CASSLGGTSNQPQHF	TGTGCCAGCAGCTTAGGAGGGACAAGCAATCAGCCCCAGCATTTT
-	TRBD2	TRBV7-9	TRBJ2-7	CASSPRGVYYEQYF	TGTGCCAGCAGCCCCCGGGGGGTTTACTACGAGCAGTACTTC
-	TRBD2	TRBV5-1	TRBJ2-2	CASSPPGGSSTGELFF	TGCGCCAGCAGCCCTCCGGGGGGTTCTAGCACCGGGGAGCTGTTTTTT
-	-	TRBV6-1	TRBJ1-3	CASSEPYRRNTIYF	TGTGCCAGCAGTGAACCCTATCGAAGAAACACCATATATTTT
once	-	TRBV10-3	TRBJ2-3	CAISESQVGDTQYF	TGTGCCATCAGTGAGTCCCAGGTCGGAGATACGCAGTATTTT
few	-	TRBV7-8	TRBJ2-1	CASSLAGSSYNEQFF	TGTGCCAGCAGCTTAGCGGGGAGCTCCTACAATGAGCAGTTCTTC
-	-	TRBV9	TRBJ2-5	CASSSVALAGTQYF	TGTGCCAGCAGCTCGGTGGCACTTGCGGGGACCCAGTACTTC
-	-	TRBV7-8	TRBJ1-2	CASSLSDSTGYTF	TGTGCCAGCAGCCTATCAGACAGTACTGGCTACACCTTC